This T cell receptor (beta chain) was sequenced during a study of cytomegalovirus exposure and HLA in healthy donors. Study-level results: Across donors, sequencing depth was assumed by presence/absence analyses to be roughly uniform.

Researchers ran the PCR with 60 Vbeta and 13 Jbeta primers. TCRdb's copy holds only in-frame clones and misses some; the assay was immunoSEQ multiplex PCR. The table lists 200,000 to 250,000 clones, around 89% of them singletons. Note on this clone: As yet, its antigen is unknown.

Germline CDR1 PRHDT, CDR2 FYEKMQ (reference sequence). The CDR3 loop spans 14 amino acids. V was trimmed by 0 bases and J by 5 bases, leaving 11 bases between them. The chain links TRBV13 to TRBJ2-7; maybe TRBD2 (5 bases). Material for sequencing was PBMCs. This TCR was sampled from a young woman in good health and CMV-seronegative. Written as DNA, the CDR3 is TGTGCCAGCAGCTTAGGCCTATCGGGAAACGAGCAGTACTTC. Protein: CASSLGLSGNEQYF. Combining the CDR3 with reference TRBV13 and TRBJ2-7 gives the whole variable domain AAGVIQSPRHLIKEKRETATLKCYPIPRHDTVYWYQQGPGQDPQFLISFYEKMQSDKGSIPDRFSAQQFSDYHSELNMSSLELGDSALYFCASSLGLSGNEQYFGPGTRLTVT.